The rows below give T cell receptor beta chains drawn from one sample of a study of T cells in Graves' hyperthyroidism and ophthalmopathy. TCRdb re-called the multiplex PCR reads through MiXCR, storing one row per CDR3 protein. This sample has a few hundred thousand distinct CDR3 sequences, with approximately 15% found just once. Material: blood. These receptors originate from a young woman with Graves' hyperthyroidism. Both conserved end residues are trimmed from each CDR3. The order of the fields is V gene, CDR3 protein.

TRBV6-2/TRBV6-3 | ASSTGGTSGRRKNTGELF
TRBV19 | ASSPTARGTEAF
TRBV29-1 | SARDFTTDTQY
TRBV19 | ASSIRARTYSSYNEQF
TRBV7-8 | ASSLEWGSGRAPPNEQF
TRBV19 | ASRDNRGDRRTQPQH
TRBV3-1 | ASSRRMREASYNEQF
TRBV20-1 | SARPSGRADYNEQF
TRBV2 | ASSGVGEAQY
TRBV18 | ASSPPGQGLYNEQF
TRBV2 | ASSAERTIGANVLT
TRBV3-1 | ASSQDERLLAEFSYNEQF
TRBV28 | ASRGGGLGETQY
TRBV27 | ASSLEGSLPPYEQY
TRBV10-3 | AISGGQGYGYT
TRBV5-1 | ASSLKEDTQY
TRBV2 | ASSGVRDGNTIY
TRBV10-3 | AISQGLVTDTQY
TRBV19 | ASNSLDYQPQH
TRBV3-1 | ASSWEQTNTEAF
TRBV15 | ATSRDGGLGGYNEQF
TRBV4-2 | ASTHSNSGANVLT
TRBV30 | AWRGDATQY
TRBV6-1 | ASATSGRGETQY
TRBV7-8 | ASSLAQASSYNEQF
TRBV28 | ASSSNPGHVGGYT
TRBV7-2 | ASSFRGQGAFEQY
TRBV27 | ASSSLEGPYGHT
TRBV29-1 | CAGGRGPHEQF
TRBV28 | ASSPTGVLSYEQY
TRBV28 | ASTQRGRGAQF
TRBV24-1 | ATSHTSSAGVYNEQF
TRBV20-1 | SAGAGDPSSYEQY
TRBV25-1 | ASSESGTPNSPLH
TRBV19 | ASSTGTGGIQETQY
TRBV18 | ASSPPLGGSAF
TRBV11-2 | ATNLLTGSNGYT